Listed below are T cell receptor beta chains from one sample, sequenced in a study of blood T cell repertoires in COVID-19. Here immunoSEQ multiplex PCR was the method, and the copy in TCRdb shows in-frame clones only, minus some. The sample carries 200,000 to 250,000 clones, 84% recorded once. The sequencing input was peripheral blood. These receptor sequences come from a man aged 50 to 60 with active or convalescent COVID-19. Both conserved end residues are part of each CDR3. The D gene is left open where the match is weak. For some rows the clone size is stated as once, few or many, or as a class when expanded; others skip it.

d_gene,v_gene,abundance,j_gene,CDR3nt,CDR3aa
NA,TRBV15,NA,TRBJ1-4,TGTGCCACCAGCAGAGATAGGACAGTCAATGAAAAACTGTTTTTT,CATSRDRTVNEKLFF
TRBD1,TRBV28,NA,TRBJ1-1,TGTGCCAGCAGTCACCGGGACAGGGTAAACACTGAAGCTTTCTTT,CASSHRDRVNTEAFF
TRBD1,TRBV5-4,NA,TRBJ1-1,TGTGCCAGCAGCTCCCCACAGGGGGAAAGAACTGAAGCTTTCTTT,CASSSPQGERTEAFF
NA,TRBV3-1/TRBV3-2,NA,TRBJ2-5,TGTGCCAGCAGCCAAGGGACACAGGTGCAAGAGACCCAGTACTTC,CASSQGTQVQETQYF
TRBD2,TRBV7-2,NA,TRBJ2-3,TGTGCCAGCAGAAGCCCGGGACTAGCGGGAGAGGATACGCAGTATTTT,CASRSPGLAGEDTQYF
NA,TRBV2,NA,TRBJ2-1,TGTGCCAGCAACCTAGTCGGGGACTCCTACAATGAGCAGTTCTTC,CASNLVGDSYNEQFF
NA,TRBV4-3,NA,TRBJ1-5,TGCGCCAGCAGCCAAGATCTACAGGCGAATCAGCCCCAGCATTTT,CASSQDLQANQPQHF
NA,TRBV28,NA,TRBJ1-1,TGTGCCAGCAGTTTTGTCCAGGGGAACACTGAAGCTTTCTTT,CASSFVQGNTEAFF
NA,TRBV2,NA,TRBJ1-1,TGTGCCAGCAGCTCCTGGCAGAACACTGAAGCTTTCTTT,CASSSWQNTEAFF
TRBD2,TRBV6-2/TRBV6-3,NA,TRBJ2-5,TGTGCCAGCAGTCGTCCCGGGACTAGCAGCCAAGAGACCCAGTACTTC,CASSRPGTSSQETQYF
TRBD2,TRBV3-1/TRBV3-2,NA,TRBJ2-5,TGTGCCAGCACAAGGACTAGCATCGAGGGGGAGACCCAGTACTTC,CASTRTSIEGETQYF
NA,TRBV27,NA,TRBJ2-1,TGTGCCAGCAGTGGGGAGGGGGAGGGTAGAGATGAGCAGTTCTTC,CASSGEGEGRDEQFF
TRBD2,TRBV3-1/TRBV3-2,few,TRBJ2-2,TGTGCCAGCAGCCAGGGCAGCGGGATGAACACCGGGGAGCTGTTTTTT,CASSQGSGMNTGELFF
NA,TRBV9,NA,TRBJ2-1,TGTGCCAGCAGCGTAGGTCAGGTGAGCTCCTACAATGAGCAGTTCTTC,CASSVGQVSSYNEQFF
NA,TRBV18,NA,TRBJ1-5,TGTGCCAGCTCAAGAGACACAGGGCGCAAAGTCTCTTTT,CASSRDTGRKVSF
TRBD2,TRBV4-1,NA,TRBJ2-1,TGCGCCAGCAGCCAAGAGGAGACTAGCGGCGATGAGCAGTTCTTC,CASSQEETSGDEQFF
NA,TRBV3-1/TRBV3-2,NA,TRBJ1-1,TGTGCCAGCAGCCAGGCAGGGAGGAGGACTGAAGCTTTCTTT,CASSQAGRRTEAFF
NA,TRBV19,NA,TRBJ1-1,TGTGCCAGTAGTATAGGTAACCCGGGAGCTGAAGCTTTCTTT,CASSIGNPGAEAFF
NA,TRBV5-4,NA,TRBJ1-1,TGTGCCAGCAGCTACGCCCAGGGAGGGAACACTGAAGCTTTCTTT,CASSYAQGGNTEAFF
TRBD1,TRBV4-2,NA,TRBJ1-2,TGTGCCAGCAGCCACCTCGACAGGGAAGGAGGTGGCTACACCTTC,CASSHLDREGGGYTF
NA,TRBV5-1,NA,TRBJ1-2,TGCGCCAGCAGCTTGATAGCGGATACCGGCTACACCTTC,CASSLIADTGYTF
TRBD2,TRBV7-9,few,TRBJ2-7,TGTGCCAGCAGCCGGGGACTAGCGGGAGTTGACGAGCAGTACTTC,CASSRGLAGVDEQYF
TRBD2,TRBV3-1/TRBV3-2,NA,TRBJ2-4,TGTGCCAGCAGCCAAGTACCTAGCGGGAAAAACATTCAGTACTTC,CASSQVPSGKNIQYF
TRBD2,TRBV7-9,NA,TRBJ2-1,TGTGCCAGCAGCTTAGGCGTGTGGGCGGGAGACAATGAGCAGTTCTTC,CASSLGVWAGDNEQFF
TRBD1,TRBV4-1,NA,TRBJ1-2,TGCGCCAGCAGCCAAGCACAGGGGTCCCACTATGGCTACACCTTC,CASSQAQGSHYGYTF
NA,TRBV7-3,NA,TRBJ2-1,TGTGCCAGCAGCCTGACTAGGGGCGATGAGCAGTTCTTC,CASSLTRGDEQFF
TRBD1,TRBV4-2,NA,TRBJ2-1,TGTGCCAGCAGCCAGACGACAGGGGACAATGAGCAGTTCTTC,CASSQTTGDNEQFF
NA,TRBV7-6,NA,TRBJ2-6,TGTGCCAGCAGCTTAGCCCCGGGATCTGGGGCCAACGTCCTGACTTTC,CASSLAPGSGANVLTF
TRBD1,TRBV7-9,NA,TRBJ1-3,TGTGCCAGCAGCTCGACAGGGGCTGGAAACACCATATATTTT,CASSSTGAGNTIYF
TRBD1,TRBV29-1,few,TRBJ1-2,TGCAGCGGAGGGGACAGGGTCTATGGCTACACCTTC,CSGGDRVYGYTF
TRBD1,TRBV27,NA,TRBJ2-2,TGTGCCAGCTCAGTTAATGCCGGGACAGGGTATGTCGGGGAGCTGTTTTTT,CASSVNAGTGYVGELFF
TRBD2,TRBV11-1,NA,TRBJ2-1,TGTGCCAGCAGCCCGCCGGCGGGAGGGGCCTACAATGAGCAGTTCTTC,CASSPPAGGAYNEQFF
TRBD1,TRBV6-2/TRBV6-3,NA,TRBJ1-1,TGTGCCAGCAGTTACTTGGACAGGTACACTGAAGCTTTCTTT,CASSYLDRYTEAFF
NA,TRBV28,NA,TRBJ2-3,TGTGCCAGCAGTTCCCCTTCTGAGAGGAACGCAGATACGCAGTATTTT,CASSSPSERNADTQYF
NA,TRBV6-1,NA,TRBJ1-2,TGTGCCAGCAGTGAGACAGTTTCTAACTATGGCTACACCTTC,CASSETVSNYGYTF
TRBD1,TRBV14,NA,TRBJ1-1,TGTGCCAGCAGCCTAGGAACGGGACAGGGGGTGAACACTGAAGCTTTCTTT,CASSLGTGQGVNTEAFF
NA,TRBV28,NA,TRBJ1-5,TGTGCCAGCAGACAATATAGCAATCAGCCCCAGCATTTT,CASRQYSNQPQHF
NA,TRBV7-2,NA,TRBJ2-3,TGTGCCAGCAGCGCGGGCAATGGGGCAGATACGCAGTATTTT,CASSAGNGADTQYF
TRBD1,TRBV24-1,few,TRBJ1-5,TGTGCCACCAGTTACAGGGGGACTCAGCCCCAGCATTTT,CATSYRGTQPQHF